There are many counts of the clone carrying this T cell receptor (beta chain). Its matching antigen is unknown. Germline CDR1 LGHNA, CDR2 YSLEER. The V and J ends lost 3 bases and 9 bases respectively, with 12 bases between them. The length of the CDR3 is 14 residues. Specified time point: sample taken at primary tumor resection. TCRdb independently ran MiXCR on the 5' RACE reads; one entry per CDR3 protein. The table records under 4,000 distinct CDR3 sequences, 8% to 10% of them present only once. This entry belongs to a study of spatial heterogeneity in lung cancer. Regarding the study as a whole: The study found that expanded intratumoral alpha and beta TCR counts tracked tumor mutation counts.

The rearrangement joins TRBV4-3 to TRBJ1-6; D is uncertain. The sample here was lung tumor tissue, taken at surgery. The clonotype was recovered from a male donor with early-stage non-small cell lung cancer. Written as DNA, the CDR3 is TGCGCCAGCAGCCACCCGCGAGAGGGTTCACCCCTCCACTTT. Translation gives CASSHPREGSPLHF.